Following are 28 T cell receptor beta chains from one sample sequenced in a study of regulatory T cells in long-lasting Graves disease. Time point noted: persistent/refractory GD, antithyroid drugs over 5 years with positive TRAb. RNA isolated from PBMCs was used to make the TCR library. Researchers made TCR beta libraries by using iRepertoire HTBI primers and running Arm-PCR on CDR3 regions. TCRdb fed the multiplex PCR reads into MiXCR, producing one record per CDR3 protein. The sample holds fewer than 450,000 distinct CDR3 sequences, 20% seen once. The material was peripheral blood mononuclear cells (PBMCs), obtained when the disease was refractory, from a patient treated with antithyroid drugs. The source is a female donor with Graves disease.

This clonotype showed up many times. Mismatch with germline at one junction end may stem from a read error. This CDR3 reads CVSTFRLAGAEEQYF. In DNA, the CDR3 is TGTGTCAGCACCTTCCGACTAGCGGGAGCGGAAGAGCAGTACTTC. The rearrangement joins TRBV7-2 to TRBJ2-7; 12 bases match TRBD2. CDR3 length: 15 residues. Germline V gives CDR1 SGHTA, CDR2 FQGNSA.

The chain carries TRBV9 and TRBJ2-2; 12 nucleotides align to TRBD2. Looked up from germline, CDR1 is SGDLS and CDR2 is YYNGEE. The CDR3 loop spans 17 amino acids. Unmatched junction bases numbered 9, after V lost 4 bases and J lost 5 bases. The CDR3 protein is CASSSRDTSGRTGELFF. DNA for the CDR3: TGTGCCAGCAGCTCCAGGGATACTAGCGGGAGGACCGGGGAGCTGTTTTTT.

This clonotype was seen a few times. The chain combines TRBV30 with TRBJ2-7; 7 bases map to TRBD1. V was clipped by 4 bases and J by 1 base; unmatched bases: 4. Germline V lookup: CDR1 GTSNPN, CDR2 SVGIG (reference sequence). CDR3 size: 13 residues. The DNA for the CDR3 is TGTGCCTGGACCGGGACAGTTTCCTACGAGCAGTACTTC. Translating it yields CAWTGTVSYEQYF.

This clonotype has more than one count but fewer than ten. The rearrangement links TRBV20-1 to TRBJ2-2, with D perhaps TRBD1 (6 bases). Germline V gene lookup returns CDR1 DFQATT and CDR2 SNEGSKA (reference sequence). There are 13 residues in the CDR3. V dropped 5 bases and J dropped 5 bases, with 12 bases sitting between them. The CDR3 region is CSAADRITGELFF. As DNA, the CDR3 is TGCAGTGCTGCTGACAGGATTACCGGGGAGCTGTTTTTT.

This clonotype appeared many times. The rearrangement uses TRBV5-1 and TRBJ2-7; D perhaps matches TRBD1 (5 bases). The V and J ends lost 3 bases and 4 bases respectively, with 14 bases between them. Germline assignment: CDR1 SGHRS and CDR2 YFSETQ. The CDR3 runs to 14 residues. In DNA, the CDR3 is TGCGCCAGCAGCTGGCAACAACAGGCGTACGAGCAGTACTTC. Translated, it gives CASSWQQQAYEQYF.

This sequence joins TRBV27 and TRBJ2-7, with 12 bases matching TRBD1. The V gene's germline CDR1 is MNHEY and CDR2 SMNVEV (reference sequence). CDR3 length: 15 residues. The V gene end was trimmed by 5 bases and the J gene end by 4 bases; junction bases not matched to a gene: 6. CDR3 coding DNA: TGTGCCAGCAGTAAACGGGACAGGGGGCTGTACGAGCAGTACTTC. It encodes CASSKRDRGLYEQYF.

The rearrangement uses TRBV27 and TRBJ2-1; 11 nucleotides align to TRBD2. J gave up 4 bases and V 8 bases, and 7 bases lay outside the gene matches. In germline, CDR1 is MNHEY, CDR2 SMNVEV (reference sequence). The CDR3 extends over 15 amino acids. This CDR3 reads CASGRTSGRYNEQFF. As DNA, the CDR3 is TGTGCCAGCGGAAGAACTAGCGGGAGATACAATGAGCAGTTCTTC.

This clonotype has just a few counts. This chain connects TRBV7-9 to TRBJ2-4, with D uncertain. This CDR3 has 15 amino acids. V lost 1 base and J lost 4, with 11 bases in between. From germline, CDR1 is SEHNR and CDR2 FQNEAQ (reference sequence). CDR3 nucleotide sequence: TGTGCCAGCAGCTTAGGGGCGGACCTGAAAAACATTCAGTACTTC. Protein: CASSLGADLKNIQYF.

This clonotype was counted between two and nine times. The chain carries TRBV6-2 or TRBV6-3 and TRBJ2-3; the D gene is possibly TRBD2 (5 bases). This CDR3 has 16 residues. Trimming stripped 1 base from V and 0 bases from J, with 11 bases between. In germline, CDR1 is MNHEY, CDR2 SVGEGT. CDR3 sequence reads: CASSYYPGSSTDTQYF. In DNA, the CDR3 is TGTGCCAGCAGTTACTATCCGGGAAGTAGCACAGATACGCAGTATTTT.

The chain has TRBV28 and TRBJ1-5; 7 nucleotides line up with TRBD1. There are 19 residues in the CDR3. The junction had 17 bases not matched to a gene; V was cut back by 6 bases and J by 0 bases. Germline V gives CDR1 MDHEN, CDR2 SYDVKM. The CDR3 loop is CASSPRGVRGADSNQPQHF. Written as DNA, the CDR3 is TGTGCCAGCAGCCCCAGGGGGGTCCGGGGCGCAGATAGCAATCAGCCCCAGCATTTT.

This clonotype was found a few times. In DNA, the CDR3 is TGTGCCAGCAGCTCAGTCTTACAGATCTACGAGCAGTACTTC. Translating gives CASSSVLQIYEQYF. The chain employs TRBV7-2 and TRBJ2-7; D unclear. The CDR3 is 14 amino acids. CDR1 SGHTA and CDR2 FQGNSA come from the germline V gene. V lost 4 bases, J lost 3 bases, and 13 bases lay in between.

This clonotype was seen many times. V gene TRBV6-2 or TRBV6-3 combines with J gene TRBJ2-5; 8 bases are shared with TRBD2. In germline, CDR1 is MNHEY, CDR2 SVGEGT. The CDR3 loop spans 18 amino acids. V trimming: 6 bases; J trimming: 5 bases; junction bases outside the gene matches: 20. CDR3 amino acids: CASSPGTRKHAGDETQYF. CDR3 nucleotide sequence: TGTGCCAGCAGCCCCGGGACTAGGAAACACGCCGGTGATGAGACCCAGTACTTC.

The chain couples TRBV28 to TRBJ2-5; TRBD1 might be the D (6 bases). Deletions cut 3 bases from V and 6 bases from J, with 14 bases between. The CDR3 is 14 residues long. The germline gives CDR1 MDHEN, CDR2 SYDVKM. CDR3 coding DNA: TGTGCCAGCAGTTTTTCCCGGGACACGAAGACCCAGTACTTC. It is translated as CASSFSRDTKTQYF.

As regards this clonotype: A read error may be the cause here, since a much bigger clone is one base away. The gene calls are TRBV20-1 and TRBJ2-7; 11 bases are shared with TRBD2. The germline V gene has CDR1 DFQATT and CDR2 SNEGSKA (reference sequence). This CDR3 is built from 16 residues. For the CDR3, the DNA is TGCGGTGCTAGAGGGCTAGCGGGAGGCGAGGTATACGAGCAGTACTTC. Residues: CGARGLAGGEVYEQYF.

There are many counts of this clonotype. The chain's CDR3 is CSATIRDTEAFF. The CDR3 DNA reads as TGCAGTGCTACCATCAGGGACACTGAAGCTTTCTTT. The chain uses TRBV20-1 and TRBJ1-1; the D gene is possibly TRBD1 (5 bases). The germline V gene encodes CDR1 DFQATT and CDR2 SNEGSKA (reference sequence). V dropped 4 bases and J dropped 3 bases, with 9 bases sitting between them. The CDR3 covers 12 residues.

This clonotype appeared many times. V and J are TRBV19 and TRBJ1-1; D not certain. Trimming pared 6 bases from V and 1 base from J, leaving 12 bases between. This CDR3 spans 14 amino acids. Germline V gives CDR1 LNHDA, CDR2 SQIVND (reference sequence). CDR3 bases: TGTGCCAGTAGCTGGAGTTGGAAGAACACTGAAGCTTTCTTT. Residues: CASSWSWKNTEAFF.

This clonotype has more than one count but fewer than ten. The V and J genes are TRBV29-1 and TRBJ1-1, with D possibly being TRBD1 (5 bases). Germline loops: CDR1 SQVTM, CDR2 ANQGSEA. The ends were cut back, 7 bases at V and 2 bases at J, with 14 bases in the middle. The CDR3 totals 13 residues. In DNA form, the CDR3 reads TGCAGCGCGATCCGGGACCGTAACACTGAAGCTTTCTTT. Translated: CSAIRDRNTEAFF.

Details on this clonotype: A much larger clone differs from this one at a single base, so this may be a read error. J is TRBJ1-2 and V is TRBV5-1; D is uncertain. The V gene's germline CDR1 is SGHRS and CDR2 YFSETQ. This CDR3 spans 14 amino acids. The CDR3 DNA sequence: TGCGCCAGCAGCTTGGAGGGAGAGCCCTATGGCTACGCCTTC. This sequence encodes CASSLEGEPYGYAF.

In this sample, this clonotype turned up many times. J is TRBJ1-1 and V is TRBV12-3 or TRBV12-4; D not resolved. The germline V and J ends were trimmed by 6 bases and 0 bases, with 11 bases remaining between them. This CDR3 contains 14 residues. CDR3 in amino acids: CASSHLGMNTEAFF. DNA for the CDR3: TGTGCCAGCAGCCACCTCGGGATGAACACTGAAGCTTTCTTT.

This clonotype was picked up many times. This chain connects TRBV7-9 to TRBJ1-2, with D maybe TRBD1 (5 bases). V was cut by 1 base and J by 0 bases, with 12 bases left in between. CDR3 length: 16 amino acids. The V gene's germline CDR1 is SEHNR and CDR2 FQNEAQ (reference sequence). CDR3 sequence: CASSLGGKATNYGYTF. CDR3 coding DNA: TGTGCCAGCAGCTTAGGGGGGAAGGCAACTAACTATGGCTACACCTTC. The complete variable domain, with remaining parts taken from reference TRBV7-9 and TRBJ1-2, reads DTGVSQNPRHKITKRGQNVTFRCDPISEHNRLYWYRQTLGQGPEFLTYFQNEAQLEKSRLLSDRFSAERPKGSFSTLEIQRTEQGDSAMYLCASSLGGKATNYGYTFGSGTRLTVV.

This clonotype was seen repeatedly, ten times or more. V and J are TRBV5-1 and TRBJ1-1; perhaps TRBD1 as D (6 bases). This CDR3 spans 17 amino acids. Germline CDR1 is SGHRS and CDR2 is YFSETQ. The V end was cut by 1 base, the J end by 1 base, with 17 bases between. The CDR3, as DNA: TGCGCCAGCAGCTTGATAGTCAGGGGCGCGGCGAACACTGAAGCTTTCTTT. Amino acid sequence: CASSLIVRGAANTEAFF.

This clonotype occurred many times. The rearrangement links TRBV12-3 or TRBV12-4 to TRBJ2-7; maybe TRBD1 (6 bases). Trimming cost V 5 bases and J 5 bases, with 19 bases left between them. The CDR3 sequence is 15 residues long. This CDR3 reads CASSTRDTVGDEQYF. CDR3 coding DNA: TGTGCCAGCAGTACCCGGGACACCGTTGGGGACGAGCAGTACTTC.

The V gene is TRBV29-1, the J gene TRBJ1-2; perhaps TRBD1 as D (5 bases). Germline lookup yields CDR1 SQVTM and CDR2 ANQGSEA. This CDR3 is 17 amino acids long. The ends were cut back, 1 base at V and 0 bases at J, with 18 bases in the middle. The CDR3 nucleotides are TGCAGCGTTGAAGTCCCCGCAGGGAGCAATTCTAACTATGGCTACACCTTC. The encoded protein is CSVEVPAGSNSNYGYTF.

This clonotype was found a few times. In DNA form, the CDR3 reads TGCGCCAGCAGCTTGGGGGTTGGCCCGGCCCCGTCCTACAATGAGCAGTTCTTC. Protein: CASSLGVGPAPSYNEQFF. This chain links TRBV5-1 with TRBJ2-1; D gene ambiguous. The ends were cut back, 0 bases at V and 1 base at J, with 17 bases in the middle. In germline, CDR1 is SGHRS, CDR2 YFSETQ. This CDR3 spans 18 amino acids.

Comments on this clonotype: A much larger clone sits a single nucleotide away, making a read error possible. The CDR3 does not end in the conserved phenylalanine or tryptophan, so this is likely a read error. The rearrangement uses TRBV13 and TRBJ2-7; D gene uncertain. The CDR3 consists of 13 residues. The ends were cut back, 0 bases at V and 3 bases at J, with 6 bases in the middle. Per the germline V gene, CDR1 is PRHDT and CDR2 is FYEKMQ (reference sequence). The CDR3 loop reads CASSLGEDYEQYS. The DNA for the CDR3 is TGTGCCAGCAGCTTAGGAGAGGACTACGAGCAGTACTCC.

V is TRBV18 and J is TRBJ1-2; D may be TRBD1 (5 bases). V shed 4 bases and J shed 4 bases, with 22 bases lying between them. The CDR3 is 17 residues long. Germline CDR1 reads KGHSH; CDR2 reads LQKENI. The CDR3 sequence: CASSRSRQRGSLYGYTF. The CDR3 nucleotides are TGTGCCAGCTCACGGAGCCGACAGAGGGGCTCTCTCTATGGCTACACCTTC.

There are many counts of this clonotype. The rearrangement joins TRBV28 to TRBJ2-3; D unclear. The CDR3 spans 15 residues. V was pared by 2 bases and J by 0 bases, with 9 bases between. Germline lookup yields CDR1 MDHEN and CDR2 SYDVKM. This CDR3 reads CASSLGLTSTDTQYF. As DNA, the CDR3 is TGTGCCAGCAGTTTAGGGCTAACAAGCACAGATACGCAGTATTTT.

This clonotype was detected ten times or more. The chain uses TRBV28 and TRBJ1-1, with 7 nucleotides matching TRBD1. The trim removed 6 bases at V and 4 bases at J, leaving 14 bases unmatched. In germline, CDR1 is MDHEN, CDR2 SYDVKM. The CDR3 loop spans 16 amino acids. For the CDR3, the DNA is TGTGCCAGCAGGTCAGGGGGGGTCGCCCTGAGCACTGAAGCTTTCTTT. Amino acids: CASRSGGVALSTEAFF.